This T cell receptor (beta chain) was profiled in a study of T cell responses to AZD1222 COVID-19 vaccine. Broader study findings: Among spike-specific TCRs, nearly half reportedly target unmutated variant regions. No day 14 peak samples; only post-peak repertoires were characterized.

Trimming stripped 0 bases from V and 1 base from J, with 7 bases between. The CDR3 has 14 amino acids. In germline, CDR1 is SGHRS, CDR2 YFSETQ. The repertoire was sequenced with immunoSEQ multiplex PCR; TCRdb's copy has only in-frame clones and lacks some. The repertoire holds about 160,000 clones, with roughly 90% as singletons. About this clone itself: Its antigen is unidentified.

V usage is TRBV5-1 and J usage is TRBJ1-2; D not resolved. The source was peripheral blood, collected 28 days after the second AZD1222 dose. This TCR derives from an adult who received the AZD1222 COVID-19 vaccine. DNA for the CDR3: TGCGCCAGCAGCTTGGGAGGAAATAACTATGGCTACACCTTC. Translating gives CASSLGGNNYGYTF.